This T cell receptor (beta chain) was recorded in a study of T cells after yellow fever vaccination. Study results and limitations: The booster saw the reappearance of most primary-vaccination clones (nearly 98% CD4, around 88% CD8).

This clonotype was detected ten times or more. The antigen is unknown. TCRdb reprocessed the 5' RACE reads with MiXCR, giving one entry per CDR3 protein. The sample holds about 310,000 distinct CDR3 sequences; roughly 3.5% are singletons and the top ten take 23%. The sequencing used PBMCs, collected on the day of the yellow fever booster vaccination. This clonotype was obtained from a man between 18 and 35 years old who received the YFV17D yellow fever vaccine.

The CDR3 spells CASSRGKQMYEQYF. CDR3 coding DNA: TGTGCCAGCAGCCGGGGCAAACAGATGTACGAGCAGTACTTC. The chain couples TRBV3-1 to TRBJ2-7, with D maybe TRBD1 (5 bases). CDR1 and CDR2 (germline): LGHDT, YNNKEL (reference sequence). The CDR3 contains 14 residues. Trimming removed 4 bases from V and 4 bases from J, with 14 bases in between.